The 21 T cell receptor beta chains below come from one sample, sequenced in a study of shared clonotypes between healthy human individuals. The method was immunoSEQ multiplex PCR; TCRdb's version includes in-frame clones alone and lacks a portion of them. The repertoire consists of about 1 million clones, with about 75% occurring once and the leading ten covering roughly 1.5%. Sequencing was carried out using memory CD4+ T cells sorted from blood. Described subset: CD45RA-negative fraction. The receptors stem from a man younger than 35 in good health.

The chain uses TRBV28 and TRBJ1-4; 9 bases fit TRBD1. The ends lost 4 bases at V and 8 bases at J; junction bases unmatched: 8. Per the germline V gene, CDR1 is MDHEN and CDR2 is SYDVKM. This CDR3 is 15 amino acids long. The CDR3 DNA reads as TGTGCCAGCAGTTATACGGGACAGGGAGGAGAAAAACTGTTTTTT. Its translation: CASSYTGQGGEKLFF.

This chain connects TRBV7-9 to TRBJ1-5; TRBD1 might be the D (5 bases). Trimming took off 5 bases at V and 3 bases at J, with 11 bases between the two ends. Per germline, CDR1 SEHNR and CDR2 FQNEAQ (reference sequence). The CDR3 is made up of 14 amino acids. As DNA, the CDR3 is TGTGCCAGCAGCACCCAGGGAGACAATCAGCCCCAGCATTTT. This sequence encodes CASSTQGDNQPQHF.

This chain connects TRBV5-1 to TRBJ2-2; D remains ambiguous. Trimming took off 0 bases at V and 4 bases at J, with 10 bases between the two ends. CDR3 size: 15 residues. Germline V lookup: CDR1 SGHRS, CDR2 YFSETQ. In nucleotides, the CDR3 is TGCGCCAGCAGCTTGGAGCCGACGGTCACCGGGGAGCTGTTTTTT. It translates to CASSLEPTVTGELFF.

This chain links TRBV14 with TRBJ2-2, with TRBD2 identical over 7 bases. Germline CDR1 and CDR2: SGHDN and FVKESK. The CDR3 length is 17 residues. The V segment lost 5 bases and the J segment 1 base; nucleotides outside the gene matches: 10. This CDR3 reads CASSIQVASGNTGELFF. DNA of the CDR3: TGTGCCAGCAGCATCCAGGTGGCTAGCGGGAACACCGGGGAGCTGTTTTTT.

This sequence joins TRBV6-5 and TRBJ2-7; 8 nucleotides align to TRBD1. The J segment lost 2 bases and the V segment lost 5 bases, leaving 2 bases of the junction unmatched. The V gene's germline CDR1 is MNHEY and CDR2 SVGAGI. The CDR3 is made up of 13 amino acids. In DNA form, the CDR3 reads TGTGCCAGCAGTCTGGACAGGGCCTACGAGCAGTACTTC. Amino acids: CASSLDRAYEQYF.

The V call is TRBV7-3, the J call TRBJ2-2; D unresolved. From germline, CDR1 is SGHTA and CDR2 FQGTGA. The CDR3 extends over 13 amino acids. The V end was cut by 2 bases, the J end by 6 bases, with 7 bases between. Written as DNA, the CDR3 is TGTGCCAGCAGCTTAGAAGGCGCCGGGGAGCTGTTTTTT. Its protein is CASSLEGAGELFF.

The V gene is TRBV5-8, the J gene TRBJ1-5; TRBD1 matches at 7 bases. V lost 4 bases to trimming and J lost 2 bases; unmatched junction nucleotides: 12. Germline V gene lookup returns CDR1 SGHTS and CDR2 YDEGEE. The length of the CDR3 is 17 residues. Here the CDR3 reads CASSRHRQGARNQPQHF. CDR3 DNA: TGTGCCAGCAGCCGGCACAGACAGGGAGCTCGCAATCAGCCCCAGCATTTT.

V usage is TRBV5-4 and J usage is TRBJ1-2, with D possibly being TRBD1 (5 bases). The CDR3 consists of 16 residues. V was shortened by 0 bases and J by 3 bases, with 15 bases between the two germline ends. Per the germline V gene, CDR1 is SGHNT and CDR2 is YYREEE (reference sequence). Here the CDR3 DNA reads TGTGCCAGCAGCTTGGGGGGGGACTTGGGATACTATGGCTACACCTTC. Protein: CASSLGGDLGYYGYTF.

CDR3 in amino acids: CASSRINCPGGYGYTF. The CDR3 DNA reads as TGCGCCAGCAGTCGCATAAACTGCCCTGGTGGCTATGGCTACACCTTC. The V and J genes are TRBV23-1 and TRBJ1-2; D is unclear. TRBV23-1 is known as an ORF, though its function is uncertain. The V gene lost 4 bases and the J gene lost 4 bases, with 19 bases spanning the gap. This CDR3 has 16 residues.

DNA of the CDR3: TGTGCCAGCAGCTCGGAATCCTTCAACACCATATATTTT. Amino acids: CASSSESFNTIYF. The rearrangement uses TRBV7-2 and TRBJ1-3; D remains ambiguous. V dropped 4 bases and J dropped 7 bases, with 11 bases sitting between them. The CDR3 extends over 13 amino acids. CDR1 and CDR2 from the germline V gene are SGHTA and FQGNSA. The variable domain in full, with the rest retrieved from reference TRBV7-2 and TRBJ1-3, is GAGVSQSPSNKVTEKGKDVELRCDPISGHTALYWYRQSLGQGLEFLIYFQGNSAPDKSGLPSDRFSAERTGGSVSTLTIQRTQQEDSAVYLCASSSESFNTIYFGEGSWLTVV.

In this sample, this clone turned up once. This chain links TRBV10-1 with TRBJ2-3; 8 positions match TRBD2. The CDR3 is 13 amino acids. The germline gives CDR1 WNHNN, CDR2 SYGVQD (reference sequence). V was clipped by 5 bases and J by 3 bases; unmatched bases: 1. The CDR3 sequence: CASSPSGTDTQYF. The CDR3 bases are TGCGCCAGCAGTCCTAGCGGGACAGATACGCAGTATTTT.

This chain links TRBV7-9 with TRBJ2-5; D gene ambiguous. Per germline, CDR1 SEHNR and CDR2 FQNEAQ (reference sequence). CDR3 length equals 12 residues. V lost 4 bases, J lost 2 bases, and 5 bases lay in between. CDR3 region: CASSSEQETQYF. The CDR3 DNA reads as TGTGCCAGCAGCTCCGAACAAGAGACCCAGTACTTC. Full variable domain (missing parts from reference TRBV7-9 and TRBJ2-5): DTGVSQNPRHKITKRGQNVTFRCDPISEHNRLYWYRQTLGQGPEFLTYFQNEAQLEKSRLLSDRFSAERPKGSFSTLEIQRTEQGDSAMYLCASSSEQETQYFGPGTRLLVL.

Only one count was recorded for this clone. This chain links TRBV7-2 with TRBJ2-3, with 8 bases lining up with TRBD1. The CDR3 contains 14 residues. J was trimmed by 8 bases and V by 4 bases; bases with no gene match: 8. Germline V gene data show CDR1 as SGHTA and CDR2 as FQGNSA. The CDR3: CASSSGQGRLTQYF. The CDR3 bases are TGTGCCAGCAGCTCAGGACAGGGACGACTTACGCAGTATTTT.

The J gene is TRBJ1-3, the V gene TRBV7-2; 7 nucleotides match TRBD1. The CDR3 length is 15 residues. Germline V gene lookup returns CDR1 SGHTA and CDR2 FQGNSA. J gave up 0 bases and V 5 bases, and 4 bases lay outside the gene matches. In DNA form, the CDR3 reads TGTGCCAGCAGCCCTTGGACAGGCTCTGGAAACACCATATATTTT. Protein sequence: CASSPWTGSGNTIYF.

The CDR3 sequence is CASSEVRSTDTQYF. DNA of the CDR3: TGTGCCAGCAGTGAAGTCCGGAGTACAGATACGCAGTATTTT. The chain combines TRBV2 with TRBJ2-3; D call uncertain. CDR3 length: 14 residues. Trimming took off 1 base at V and 3 bases at J, with 8 bases between the two ends. Germline V lookup: CDR1 SNHLY, CDR2 FYNNEI.

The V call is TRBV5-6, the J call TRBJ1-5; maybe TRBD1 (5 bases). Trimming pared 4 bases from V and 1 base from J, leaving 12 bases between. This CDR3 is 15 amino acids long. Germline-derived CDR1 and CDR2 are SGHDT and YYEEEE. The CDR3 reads CASSPQGGSNQPQHF. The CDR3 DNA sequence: TGTGCCAGCAGCCCGCAGGGCGGAAGCAATCAGCCCCAGCATTTT. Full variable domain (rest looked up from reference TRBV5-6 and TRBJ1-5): DAGVTQSPTHLIKTRGQQVTLRCSPKSGHDTVSWYQQALGQGPQFIFQYYEEEERQRGNFPDRFSGHQFPNYSSELNVNALLLGDSALYLCASSPQGGSNQPQHFGDGTRLSIL.

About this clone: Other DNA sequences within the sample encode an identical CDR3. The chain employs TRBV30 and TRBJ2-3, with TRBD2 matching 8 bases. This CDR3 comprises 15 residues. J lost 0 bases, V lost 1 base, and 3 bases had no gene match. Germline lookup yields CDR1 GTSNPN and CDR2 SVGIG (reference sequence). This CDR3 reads CAWSGLAGSTDTQYF. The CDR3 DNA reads TGTGCCTGGAGTGGATTAGCGGGGAGCACAGATACGCAGTATTTT. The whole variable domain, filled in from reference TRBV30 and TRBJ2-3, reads SQTIHQWPATLVQPVGSPLSLECTVEGTSNPNLYWYRQAAGRGLQLLFYSVGIGQISSEVPQNLSASRPQDRQFILSSKKLLLSDSGFYLCAWSGLAGSTDTQYFGPGTRLTVL.

The CDR3 protein is CASSRSGNPYNEQFF. The CDR3 region has the DNA TGTGCCAGCAGTCGTAGCGGGAACCCCTACAATGAGCAGTTCTTC. The V and J genes are TRBV6-1 and TRBJ2-1; the match to TRBD2 covers 8 bases. CDR3 length equals 15 residues. Looked up from germline, CDR1 is MNHNS and CDR2 is SASEGT. The V and J ends lost 5 bases and 2 bases, in that order; junction bases with no gene match: 5.

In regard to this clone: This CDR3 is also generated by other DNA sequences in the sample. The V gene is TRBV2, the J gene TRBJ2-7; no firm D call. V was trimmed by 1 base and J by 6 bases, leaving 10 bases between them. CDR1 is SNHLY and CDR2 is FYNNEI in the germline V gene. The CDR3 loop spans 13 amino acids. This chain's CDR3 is CASSEVGYSEQYF. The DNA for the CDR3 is TGTGCCAGCAGTGAAGTGGGATATTCCGAGCAGTACTTC.

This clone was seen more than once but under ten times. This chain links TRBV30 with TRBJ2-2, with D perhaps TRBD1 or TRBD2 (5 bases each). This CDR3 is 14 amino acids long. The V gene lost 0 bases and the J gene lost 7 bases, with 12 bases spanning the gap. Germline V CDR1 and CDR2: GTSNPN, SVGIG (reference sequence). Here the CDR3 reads CAWSVRPGHGELFF. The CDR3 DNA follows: TGTGCCTGGAGTGTGCGGCCGGGGCACGGGGAGCTGTTTTTT.

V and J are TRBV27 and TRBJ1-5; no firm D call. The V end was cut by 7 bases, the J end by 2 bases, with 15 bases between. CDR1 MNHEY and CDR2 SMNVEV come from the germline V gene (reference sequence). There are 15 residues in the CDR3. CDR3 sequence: CASTRNWEGNQPQHF. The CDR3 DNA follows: TGTGCCAGCACCAGAAACTGGGAAGGCAATCAGCCCCAGCATTTT.